A selection of T cell receptor beta chains follows, all from one sample in a study of identical twins. TCRdb re-analysed the 5' RACE reads in MiXCR, keeping a single row per CDR3 protein. The sample has fewer than 800,000 distinct CDR3 sequences, about 7.1% seen once. The same specimen was also included in a second study, on yellow fever vaccine responses in identical twins.

Sequenced: PBMCs. These receptors were obtained from a young woman in good health. CDR3s leave out the opening cysteine and the closing phenylalanine or tryptophan. Size is omitted from some rows. Given values are once, few, many or a class for expanded clones.

abundance	v_gene	j_gene	CDR3aa
.	TRBV6-5	TRBJ2-1	ASSYVGTRYEQF
many	TRBV7-2	TRBJ2-1	ASSLALVPLWTYEQF
many	TRBV29-1	TRBJ2-5	SVMGNAGDPRTQY
many	TRBV24-1	TRBJ1-1	ATRQTGEREAF
many	TRBV6-7	TRBJ1-5	ASSYERSTGTGYNQPQH
.	TRBV25-1	TRBJ2-3	ASSERETVSTDTQY
few	TRBV7-9	TRBJ2-2	ASSLRAGENTGELF
many	TRBV7-8	TRBJ1-5	ASSMTGVSNQPQH
.	TRBV7-9	TRBJ1-1	ASSSTGAGREAF
few	TRBV7-8	TRBJ2-7	ASSPKTGSGKYEQY
few	TRBV12-3/TRBV12-4	TRBJ2-1	ASSWSISNEQF
many	TRBV20-1	TRBJ1-3	SARDGTGGNTIY
few	TRBV9	TRBJ2-1	ASSVFPGTSYNEQF
few	TRBV12-3/TRBV12-4	TRBJ1-5	ASSLSGRDNQPQH
many	TRBV7-6	TRBJ2-5	ASSLSGREQETQY
few	TRBV20-1	TRBJ1-1	SAIYRNTEAF
.	TRBV29-1	TRBJ1-2	SVGGAPRYGYT
.	TRBV25-1	TRBJ2-2	ASSELAGGLSAGELF
few	TRBV5-1	TRBJ2-1	ASSHRTAGSDEQF
.	TRBV7-8	TRBJ2-3	ASSLGLAGARWTDTQY
.	TRBV7-2	TRBJ1-2	ASNQGFSYGYT
.	TRBV20-1	TRBJ1-1	SVGTGGRRTEAF
few	TRBV5-1	TRBJ2-2	ASSLQGTSPMGTGELF
.	TRBV2	TRBJ2-1	ASPGGLGNEQF
.	TRBV20-1	TRBJ2-2	SARGWTENTGELF
.	TRBV5-1	TRBJ2-7	ASSFRAGGPLYEQY
many	TRBV29-1	TRBJ2-5	SGRAGNPQETQY
many	TRBV2	TRBJ2-1	ATILQRSNNEQF
.	TRBV20-1	TRBJ2-3	SAQDSGISTDTQY
.	TRBV16	TRBJ1-1	ASSQSLAGGTEAF
.	TRBV3-1	TRBJ1-6	ASRPQGVSSPLH
few	TRBV27	TRBJ2-7	ASSRDREGPYEQY
few	TRBV4-1	TRBJ1-2	ASTTTPTYGTYGYT
many	TRBV20-1	TRBJ1-1	SASAGTANTEAF
.	TRBV6-4	TRBJ2-2	ASQAGASGELF
many	TRBV6-5	TRBJ1-2	ASSYSGQGHYGYT
many	TRBV5-1	TRBJ2-7	ASSNLGLYTGYEQY
few	TRBV20-1	TRBJ1-4	SARDARIPTNEKLF
.	TRBV5-6	TRBJ2-1	ASGPGLNEQF
.	TRBV6-2/TRBV6-3	TRBJ2-1	ASSYSTAGGAIGEQF
.	TRBV15	TRBJ2-1	ATTPTGDTYNEQF
few	TRBV24-1	TRBJ2-1	ATSDSQLAGGQNEQF
.	TRBV11-3	TRBJ2-7	ASSLDLPFNSGTLTDRYEQY